This T cell receptor (beta chain) was captured by sequencing in a study of cytomegalovirus exposure and HLA in healthy donors. Primers included in the PCR were 60 Vbeta and 13 Jbeta primers. TCRdb's copy holds only in-frame clones and misses some; the assay was immunoSEQ multiplex PCR. The table records around 150,000 clones, roughly 80% of them present only once. The receptor's source is a woman between 35 and 50 years old in good health and CMV-seropositive. The sequencing sample was made of PBMCs.

The DNA of the CDR3 is TGTGCCAGCAGAATAGCGGGATCGAGCTCCTACGAGCAGTACTTC. Translating gives CASRIAGSSSYEQYF. V is TRBV28 and J is TRBJ2-7; 8 nucleotides align to TRBD2. The trim removed 6 bases at V and 0 bases at J, leaving 7 bases unmatched. There are 15 residues in the CDR3. Germline lookup yields CDR1 MDHEN and CDR2 SYDVKM.